One and the same sample provided the 7 T cell receptor beta chains below, sequenced in a study of T cell responses to AZD1222 COVID-19 vaccine. The method was immunoSEQ multiplex PCR; TCRdb's version includes in-frame clones alone and lacks a portion of them. The top ten clones hold 5.5% of a sample with some 83,000 clones, about 88% of them seen once. The source was peripheral blood, collected 28 days after the second AZD1222 dose. All receptors derive from an adult who received the AZD1222 COVID-19 vaccine.

The CDR3 loop is CASSEAVGLNTEAFF. The CDR3 coding sequence is TGTGCCAGCAGTGAAGCGGTGGGTCTGAACACTGAAGCTTTCTTT. The V call is TRBV6-1, the J call TRBJ1-1; no clear D gene. CDR3 length: 15 residues. Per germline, CDR1 MNHNS and CDR2 SASEGT. V was cut by 0 bases and J by 0 bases, with 8 bases left in between.

This clone showed up just once. V and J are TRBV5-8 and TRBJ2-3; no definite D call. CDR1 is SGHTS, CDR2 YDEGEE, per germline. CDR3 length: 15 residues. The germline V and J ends were trimmed by 0 bases and 2 bases, with 10 bases remaining between them. The CDR3 coding sequence is TGTGCCAGCAGCTTGGTACACACCCTCACAGATACGCAGTATTTT. Encoded protein: CASSLVHTLTDTQYF.

CDR3 sequence: CASSLSVSGGPEAFF. In DNA form, the CDR3 reads TGTGCCAGCAGTTTAAGTGTGTCAGGGGGCCCTGAAGCTTTCTTT. The rearrangement uses TRBV28 and TRBJ1-1; 8 bases match TRBD1. The length of the CDR3 is 15 residues. Germline V gives CDR1 MDHEN, CDR2 SYDVKM. V dropped 2 bases and J dropped 6; count of bases not matched to a gene: 8.

This chain connects TRBV6-5 to TRBJ1-4; 10 bases are a match to TRBD1. The CDR3 has 14 amino acids. The V segment lost 11 bases and the J segment 10 bases; nucleotides outside the gene matches: 13. The germline CDR1 and CDR2 sequences are MNHEY and SVGAGI. The CDR3 reads CACIPGQGIGKLFF. The DNA for the CDR3 is TGTGCCTGTATCCCGGGACAGGGGATTGGAAAACTGTTTTTT.

The V and J genes are TRBV4-1 and TRBJ2-1, with D tentatively TRBD2 (6 bases). Germline loops: CDR1 MGHRA, CDR2 YSYEKL. The V end lost 5 bases, the J end lost 9 bases, and 11 bases lay between the germline ends. The CDR3 covers 12 residues. The CDR3 coding sequence is TGCGCCAGCAGCATGGCGGGGCTTGAGCAGTTCTTC. This codes for CASSMAGLEQFF.

This rearrangement joins TRBV9 to TRBJ2-1, with 12 bases aligning to TRBD1. V lost 3 bases, J lost 6 bases, and 4 bases stayed unmatched. Germline assignment: CDR1 SGDLS and CDR2 YYNGEE. This CDR3 comprises 15 residues. CDR3 sequence reads: CASSAGTGGFNEQFF. In DNA form, the CDR3 reads TGTGCCAGCAGCGCCGGGACAGGGGGCTTCAATGAGCAGTTCTTC.

This sequence joins TRBV12-3 or TRBV12-4 and TRBJ1-2, with 8 positions matching TRBD1. After removal of 6 bases from V and 9 bases from J, the junction contained 6 bases not matched to a gene. CDR3 length equals 12 residues. The CDR3, as DNA: TGTGCCAGCAGGAGGACAGGGAGCCGCTACACCTTC. Protein product: CASRRTGSRYTF.